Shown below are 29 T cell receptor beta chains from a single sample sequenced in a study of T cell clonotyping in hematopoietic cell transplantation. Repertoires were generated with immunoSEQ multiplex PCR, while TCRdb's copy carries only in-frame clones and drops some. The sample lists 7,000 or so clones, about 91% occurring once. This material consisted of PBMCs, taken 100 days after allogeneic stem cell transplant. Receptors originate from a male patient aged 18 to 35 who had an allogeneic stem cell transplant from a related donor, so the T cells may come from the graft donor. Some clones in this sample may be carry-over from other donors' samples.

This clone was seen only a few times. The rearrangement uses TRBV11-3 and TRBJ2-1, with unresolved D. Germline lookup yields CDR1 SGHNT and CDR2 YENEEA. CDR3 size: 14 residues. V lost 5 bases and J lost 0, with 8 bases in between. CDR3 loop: CASSLHFSYNEQFF. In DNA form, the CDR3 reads TGTGCCAGCAGCCTACATTTCTCCTACAATGAGCAGTTCTTC.

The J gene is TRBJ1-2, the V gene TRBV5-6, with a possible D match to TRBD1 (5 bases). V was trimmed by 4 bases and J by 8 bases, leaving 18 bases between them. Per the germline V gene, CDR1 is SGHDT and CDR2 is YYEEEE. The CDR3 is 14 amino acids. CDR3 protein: CASSLRQPLWGYTF. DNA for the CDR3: TGTGCCAGCAGCCTTCGACAGCCGCTTTGGGGCTACACCTTC.

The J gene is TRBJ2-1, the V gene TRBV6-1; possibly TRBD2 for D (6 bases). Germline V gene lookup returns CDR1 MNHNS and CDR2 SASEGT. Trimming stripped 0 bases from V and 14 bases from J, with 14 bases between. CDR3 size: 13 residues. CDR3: CASSEAYRRREFF. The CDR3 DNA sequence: TGTGCCAGCAGTGAAGCCTACAGGAGGAGGGAGTTCTTC.

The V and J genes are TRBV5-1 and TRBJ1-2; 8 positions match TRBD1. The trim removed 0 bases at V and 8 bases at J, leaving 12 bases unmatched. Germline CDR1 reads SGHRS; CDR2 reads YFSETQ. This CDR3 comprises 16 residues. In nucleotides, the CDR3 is TGCGCCAGCAGCTTGGCCACGGGGACAGGATTTGGCGGCTACACCTTC. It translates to CASSLATGTGFGGYTF.

In DNA, the CDR3 is TGTGCCATCAGCGGGACTAGCGGGAGAGGGGGTACGCAGTATTTT. Its translation is CAISGTSGRGGTQYF. This chain uses TRBV10-3 with TRBJ2-3, with 14 nucleotides matching TRBD2. The CDR3 extends over 15 amino acids. The J segment lost 8 bases and the V segment lost 6 bases, leaving 7 bases of the junction unmatched. Germline loops: CDR1 ENHRY, CDR2 SYGVKD.

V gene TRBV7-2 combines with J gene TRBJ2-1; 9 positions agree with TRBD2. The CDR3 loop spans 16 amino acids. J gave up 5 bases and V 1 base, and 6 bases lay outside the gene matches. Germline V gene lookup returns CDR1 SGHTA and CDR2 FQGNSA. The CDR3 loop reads CASSLVATSGNNEQFF. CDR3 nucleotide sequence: TGTGCCAGCAGCTTAGTCGCGACTAGCGGAAACAATGAGCAGTTCTTC.

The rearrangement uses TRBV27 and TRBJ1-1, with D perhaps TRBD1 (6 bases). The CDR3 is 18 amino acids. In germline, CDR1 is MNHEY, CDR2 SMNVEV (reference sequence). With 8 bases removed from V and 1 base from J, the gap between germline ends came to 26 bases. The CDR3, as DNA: TGTGCCAGCTCCCTTAAAGGGGGGCAGTCGCAGAGGAACACTGAAGCTTTCTTT. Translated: CASSLKGGQSQRNTEAFF.

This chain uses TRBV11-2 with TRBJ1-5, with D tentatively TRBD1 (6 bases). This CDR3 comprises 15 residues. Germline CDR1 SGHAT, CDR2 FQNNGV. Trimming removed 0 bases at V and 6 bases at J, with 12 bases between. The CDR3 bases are TGTGCCAGCAGCTTAGAAGGCAGGGGAGGTCAGCCCCAGCATTTT. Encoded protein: CASSLEGRGGQPQHF.

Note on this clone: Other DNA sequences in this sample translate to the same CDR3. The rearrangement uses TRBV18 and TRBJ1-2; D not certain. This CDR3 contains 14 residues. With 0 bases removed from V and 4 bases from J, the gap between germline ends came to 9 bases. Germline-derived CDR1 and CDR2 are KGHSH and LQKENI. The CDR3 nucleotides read TGTGCCAGCTCACCACCGGACGGACCCTATGGCTACACCTTC. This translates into CASSPPDGPYGYTF.

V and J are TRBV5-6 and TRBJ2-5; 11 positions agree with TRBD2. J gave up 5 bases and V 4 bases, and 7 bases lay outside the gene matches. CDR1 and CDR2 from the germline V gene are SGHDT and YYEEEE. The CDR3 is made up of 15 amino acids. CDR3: CASSPLAGASETQYF. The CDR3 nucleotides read TGTGCCAGCAGCCCACTAGCGGGAGCTTCCGAGACCCAGTACTTC.

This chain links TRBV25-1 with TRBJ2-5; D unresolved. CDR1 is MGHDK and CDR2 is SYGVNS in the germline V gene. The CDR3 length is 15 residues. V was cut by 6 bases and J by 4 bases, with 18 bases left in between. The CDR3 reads CASRRCPPGLETQYF. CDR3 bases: TGTGCCAGCAGACGATGTCCACCAGGTCTAGAGACCCAGTACTTC. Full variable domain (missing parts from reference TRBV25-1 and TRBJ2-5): EADIYQTPRYLVIGTGKKITLECSQTMGHDKMYWYQQDPGMELHLIHYSYGVNSTEKGDLSSESTVSRIRTEHFPLTLESARPSHTSQYLCASRRCPPGLETQYFGPGTRLLVL.

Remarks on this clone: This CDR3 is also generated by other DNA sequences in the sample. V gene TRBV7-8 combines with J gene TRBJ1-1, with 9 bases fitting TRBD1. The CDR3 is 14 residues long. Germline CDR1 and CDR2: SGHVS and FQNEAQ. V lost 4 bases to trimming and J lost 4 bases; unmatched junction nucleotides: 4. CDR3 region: CASSSNRGLTEAFF. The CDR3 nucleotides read TGTGCCAGCAGCTCAAACAGGGGGCTCACTGAAGCTTTCTTT. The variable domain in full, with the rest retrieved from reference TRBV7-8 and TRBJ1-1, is GAGVSQSPRYKVAKRGQDVALRCDPISGHVSLFWYQQALGQGPEFLTYFQNEAQLDKSGLPSDRFFAERPEGSVSTLKIQRTQQEDSAVYLCASSSNRGLTEAFFGQGTRLTVV.

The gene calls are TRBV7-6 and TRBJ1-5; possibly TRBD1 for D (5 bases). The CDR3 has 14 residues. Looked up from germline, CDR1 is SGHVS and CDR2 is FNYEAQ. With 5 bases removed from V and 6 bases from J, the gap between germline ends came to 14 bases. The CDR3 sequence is CASSHGTGGQPQHF. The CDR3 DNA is TGTGCCAGCAGCCACGGGACGGGGGGTCAGCCCCAGCATTTT.

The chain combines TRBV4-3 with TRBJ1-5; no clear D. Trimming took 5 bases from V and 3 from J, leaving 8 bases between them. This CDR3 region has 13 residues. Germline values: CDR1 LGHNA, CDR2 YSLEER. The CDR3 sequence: CASSEGLNQPQHF. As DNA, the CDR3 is TGCGCCAGCAGCGAAGGGCTCAATCAGCCCCAGCATTTT.

The CDR3 is CASSTGQENTEAFF. CDR3 DNA: TGTGCCAGCAGTACGGGACAGGAAAATACTGAAGCTTTCTTT. This chain links TRBV6-4 with TRBJ1-1, with 8 bases that match TRBD1. The germline CDR1 and CDR2 sequences are MRHNA and SNTAGT. There are 14 residues in the CDR3. Unmatched junction bases numbered 7, after V lost 5 bases and J lost 5 bases.

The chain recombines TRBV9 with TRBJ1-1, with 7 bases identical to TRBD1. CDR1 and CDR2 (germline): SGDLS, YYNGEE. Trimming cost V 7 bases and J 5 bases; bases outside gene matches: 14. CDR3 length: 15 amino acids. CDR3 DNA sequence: TGTGCCAGCCACCCCGCAGGGGGGCTAGGGACTGAAGCTTTCTTT. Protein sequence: CASHPAGGLGTEAFF.

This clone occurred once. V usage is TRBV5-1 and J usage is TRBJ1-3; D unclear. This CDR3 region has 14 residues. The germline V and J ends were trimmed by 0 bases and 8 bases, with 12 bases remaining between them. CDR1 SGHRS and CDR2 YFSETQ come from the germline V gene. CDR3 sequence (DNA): TGCGCCAGCAGCTTGGGCGGCAGAGGAGACACCATATATTTT. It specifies CASSLGGRGDTIYF. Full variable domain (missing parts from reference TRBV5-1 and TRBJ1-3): KAGVTQTPRYLIKTRGQQVTLSCSPISGHRSVSWYQQTPGQGLQFLFEYFSETQRNKGNFPGRFSGRQFSNSRSEMNVSTLELGDSALYLCASSLGGRGDTIYFGEGSWLTVV.

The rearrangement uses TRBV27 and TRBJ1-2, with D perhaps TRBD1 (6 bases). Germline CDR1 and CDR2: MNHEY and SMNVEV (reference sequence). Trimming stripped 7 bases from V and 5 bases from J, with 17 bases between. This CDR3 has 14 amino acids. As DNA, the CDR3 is TGTGCCAGCACCCATGGGGGGGGCGCTTATGGCTACACCTTC. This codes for CASTHGGGAYGYTF.

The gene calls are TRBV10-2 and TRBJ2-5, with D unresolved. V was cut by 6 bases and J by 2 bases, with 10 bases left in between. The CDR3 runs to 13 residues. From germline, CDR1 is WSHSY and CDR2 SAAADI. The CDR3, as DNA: TGCGCCAGCAGATCCGAGAATCAAGAGACCCAGTACTTC. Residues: CASRSENQETQYF.

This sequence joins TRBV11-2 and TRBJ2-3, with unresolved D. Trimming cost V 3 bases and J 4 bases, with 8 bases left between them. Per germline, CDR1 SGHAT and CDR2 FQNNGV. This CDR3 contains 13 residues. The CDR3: CASSLESADTQYF. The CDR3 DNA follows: TGTGCCAGCAGCTTGGAGTCTGCAGATACGCAGTATTTT.

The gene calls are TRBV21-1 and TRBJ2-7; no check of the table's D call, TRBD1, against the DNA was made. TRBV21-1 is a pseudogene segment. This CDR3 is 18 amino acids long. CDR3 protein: CASSSSGQGLWSSYEQYV. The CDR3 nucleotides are TGTGCCAGCAGCTCCTCTGGACAGGGGCTCTGGAGCTCCTACGAGCAGTACGTC.

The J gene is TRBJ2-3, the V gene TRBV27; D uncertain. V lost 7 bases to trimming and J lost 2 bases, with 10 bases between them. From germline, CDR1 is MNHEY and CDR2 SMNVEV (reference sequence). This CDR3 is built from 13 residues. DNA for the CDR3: TGTGCCAGCAACCCTCTAAACACAGATACGCAGTATTTT. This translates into CASNPLNTDTQYF.

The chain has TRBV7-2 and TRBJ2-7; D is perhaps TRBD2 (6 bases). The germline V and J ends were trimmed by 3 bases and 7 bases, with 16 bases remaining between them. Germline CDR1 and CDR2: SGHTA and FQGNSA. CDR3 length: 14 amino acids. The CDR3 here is CASSLGLRNYEQYV. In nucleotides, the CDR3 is TGTGCCAGCAGCTTGGGACTCCGGAATTATGAGCAGTACGTC.

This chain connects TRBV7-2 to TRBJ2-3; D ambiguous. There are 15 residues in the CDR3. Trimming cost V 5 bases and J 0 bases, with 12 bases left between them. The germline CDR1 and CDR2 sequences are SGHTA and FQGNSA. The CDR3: CASSGSYLSTDTQYF. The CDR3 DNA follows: TGTGCCAGCAGCGGTAGCTATCTGAGCACAGATACGCAGTATTTT.

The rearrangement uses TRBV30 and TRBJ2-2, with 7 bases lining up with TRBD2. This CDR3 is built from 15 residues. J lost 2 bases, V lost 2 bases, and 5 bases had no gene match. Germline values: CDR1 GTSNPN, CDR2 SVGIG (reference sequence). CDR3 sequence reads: CAWSFLGLNTGELFF. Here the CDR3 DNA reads TGTGCCTGGAGTTTCTTGGGACTAAACACCGGGGAGCTGTTTTTT.

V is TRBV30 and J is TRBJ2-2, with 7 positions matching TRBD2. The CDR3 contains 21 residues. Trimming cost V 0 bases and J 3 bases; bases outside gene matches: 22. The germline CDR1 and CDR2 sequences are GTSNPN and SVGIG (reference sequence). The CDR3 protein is CAWSVLPSWAGEGDDTGELFF. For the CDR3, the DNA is TGTGCCTGGAGTGTACTTCCCTCTTGGGCGGGAGAGGGAGATGACACCGGGGAGCTGTTTTTT.

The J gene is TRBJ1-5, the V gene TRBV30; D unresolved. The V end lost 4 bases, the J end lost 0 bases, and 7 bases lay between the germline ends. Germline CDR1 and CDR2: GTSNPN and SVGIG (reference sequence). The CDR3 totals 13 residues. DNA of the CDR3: TGTGCCTGGAACCGCTATAGCAATCAGCCCCAGCATTTT. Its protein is CAWNRYSNQPQHF.

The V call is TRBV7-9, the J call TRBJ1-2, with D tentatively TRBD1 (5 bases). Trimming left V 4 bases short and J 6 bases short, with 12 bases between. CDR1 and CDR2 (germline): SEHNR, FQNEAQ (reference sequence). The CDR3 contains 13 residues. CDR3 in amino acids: CASSSYGGDGYTF. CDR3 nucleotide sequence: TGTGCCAGCAGCTCCTATGGGGGGGATGGCTACACCTTC.

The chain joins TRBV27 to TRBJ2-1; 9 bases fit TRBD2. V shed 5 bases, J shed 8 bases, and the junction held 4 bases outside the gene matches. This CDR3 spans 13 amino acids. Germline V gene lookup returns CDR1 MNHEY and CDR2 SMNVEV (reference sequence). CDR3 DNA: TGTGCCAGCAGTCGCGGGAGGGACGATGAGCAGTTCTTC. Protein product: CASSRGRDDEQFF.